The clone carrying this TCR beta chain was seen only a few times. This entry belongs to a study of shared T cell receptors in the human thymus. Sequencing was performed with immunoSEQ multiplex PCR; in TCRdb, only in-frame clones are kept and a portion is missing. The sample shows about 660,000 clones, more than 75% of them seen only once. Trimming at V came to 6 bases and at J to 7 bases, leaving 10 bases not matched to a gene. The CDR3 length is 15 residues. Germline values: CDR1 KGHSH, CDR2 LQKENI. These data are also associated with another study on human thymus T cells. That report adds: Resections that were taken during corrective heart surgery supplied the thymus tissue. What appeared biased in thymic and blood repertoires was the usage of V and J genes.

The chain links TRBV18 to TRBJ2-4; 9 bases line up with TRBD1. This clonotype originated in a boy in the first two years of life with a congenital heart defect. Sequencing used thymocytes. CDR3 residues: CASSEQQGASNIQYF. The DNA for the CDR3 is TGTGCCAGCTCGGAACAACAGGGGGCGTCGAACATTCAGTACTTC.